This T cell receptor beta chain was found in a study of T cells in Graves' hyperthyroidism and ophthalmopathy. Study observations and caveats: Most expanded thyroid clonotypes above 0.001 recurred in blood.

It was RNA transcripts that yielded the amplified TCR beta CDR3 regions. During a first-round RT-PCR of the TCR CDR3, the HTBI primer set was used. TCRdb re-analysed the multiplex PCR reads in MiXCR, keeping a single row per CDR3 protein. The repertoire consists of around 280,000 distinct CDR3 sequences, with 13% occurring once and the leading ten covering approximately 8.6%. As to this clonotype: No antigen is known for it.

Per the germline V gene, CDR1 is LNHNV and CDR2 is YYDKDF (reference sequence). This CDR3 region has 15 residues. With 0 bases removed from V and 0 bases from J, the gap between germline ends came to 8 bases. J is TRBJ2-5 and V is TRBV15; possibly TRBD1 for D (6 bases). Source material: blood. This TCR derives from a young woman with Graves' hyperthyroidism that later progressed to Graves' ophthalmopathy. The DNA for the CDR3 is TGTGCCACCAGCAGAGAGGACAGTGACCAAGAGACCCAGTACTTC. Protein product: CATSREDSDQETQYF.